A single sample is the source of the 20 T cell receptor beta chains below, sequenced in a study of pediatric ulcerative colitis. Repertoires were generated with immunoSEQ multiplex PCR, while TCRdb's copy carries only in-frame clones and drops some. Counted here are around 61,000 clones, 85% to 90% occurring once; the ten biggest clones make up approximately 3.5%. Sequencing used blood. The receptors stem from a boy aged 5 to 17 with severe ulcerative colitis.

This chain links TRBV7-2 with TRBJ2-1; D gene uncertain. Trimming took off 5 bases at V and 5 bases at J, with 13 bases between the two ends. The CDR3 has 14 amino acids. Germline CDR1 reads SGHTA; CDR2 reads FQGNSA. CDR3 sequence (DNA): TGTGCCAGCAGCCCATACCGACAACACAATGAGCAGTTCTTC. Amino acid sequence: CASSPYRQHNEQFF.

The CDR3 DNA reads TGTGCCAGCAGCTTCTTAGACGGATACGAGCAGTACTTC. Translation gives CASSFLDGYEQYF. V gene TRBV7-3 combines with J gene TRBJ2-7; D not certain. The CDR3 totals 13 residues. CDR1 is SGHTA and CDR2 is FQGTGA in the germline V gene. The V end was cut by 3 bases, the J end by 4 bases, with 10 bases between. Complete variable domain (other parts from reference TRBV7-3 and TRBJ2-7): GAGVSQTPSNKVTEKGKYVELRCDPISGHTALYWYRQSLGQGPEFLIYFQGTGAADDSGLPNDRFFAVRPEGSVSTLKIQRTERGDSAVYLCASSFLDGYEQYFGPGTRLTVT.

The chain is built from TRBV6-5 and TRBJ1-1; 7 bases agree with TRBD1. Trimming cost V 5 bases and J 3 bases; bases outside gene matches: 6. The length of the CDR3 is 14 residues. The germline CDR1 and CDR2 sequences are MNHEY and SVGAGI. The CDR3 protein is CASSLYRGYTEAFF. CDR3 sequence (DNA): TGTGCCAGCAGTCTCTACAGGGGTTACACTGAAGCTTTCTTT.

The chain links TRBV29-1 to TRBJ1-1; unclear D gene. Germline V CDR1 and CDR2: SQVTM, ANQGSEA. The CDR3 totals 12 residues. The V end was cut by 3 bases, the J end by 3 bases, with 8 bases between. In DNA, the CDR3 is TGCAGCGTTGACGTGTGGGACACTGAAGCTTTCTTT. Amino acids: CSVDVWDTEAFF. The whole variable domain, filled in from reference TRBV29-1 and TRBJ1-1, reads SAVISQKPSRDICQRGTSLTIQCQVDSQVTMMFWYRQQPGQSLTLIATANQGSEATYESGFVIDKFPISRPNLTFSTLTVSNMSPEDSSIYLCSVDVWDTEAFFGQGTRLTVV.

The rearrangement joins TRBV4-1 to TRBJ1-1, with a weak D call TRBD1 (5 bases). This CDR3 has 16 residues. The V and J ends lost 1 base and 1 base respectively, with 13 bases between them. Germline values: CDR1 MGHRA, CDR2 YSYEKL. The DNA of the CDR3 is TGCGCCAGCAGCCAAGGAGGGGTGGGAGGGAACACTGAAGCTTTCTTT. It encodes CASSQGGVGGNTEAFF.

The rearrangement links TRBV7-2 to TRBJ2-1; D is perhaps TRBD2 (6 bases). Germline assignment: CDR1 SGHTA and CDR2 FQGNSA. There are 15 residues in the CDR3. The V gene lost 3 bases and the J gene lost 8 bases, with 17 bases spanning the gap. The CDR3 region is CASSFGRNGGDEQFF. The CDR3 DNA is TGTGCCAGCAGCTTCGGGAGAAATGGAGGAGATGAGCAGTTCTTC.

The rearrangement joins TRBV30 to TRBJ2-7; D gene uncertain. Germline V gene lookup returns CDR1 GTSNPN and CDR2 SVGIG (reference sequence). With 2 bases removed from V and 1 base from J, the gap between germline ends came to 12 bases. The CDR3 contains 14 residues. The CDR3 loop is CAWSPWPSSYEQYF. In DNA form, the CDR3 reads TGTGCCTGGAGTCCCTGGCCCTCATCCTACGAGCAGTACTTC.

The chain employs TRBV5-1 and TRBJ2-7, with D possibly matching TRBD1 (6 bases). Trimming removed 4 bases from V and 0 bases from J, with 14 bases in between. This CDR3 is 15 amino acids long. Germline lookup yields CDR1 SGHRS and CDR2 YFSETQ. CDR3 amino acids: CASSPTQGFSYEQYF. CDR3 in DNA: TGCGCCAGCAGCCCTACACAGGGTTTCTCCTACGAGCAGTACTTC.

The rearrangement links TRBV6-6 to TRBJ2-5; D is unclear. This CDR3 contains 13 residues. V was trimmed by 5 bases and J by 3 bases, leaving 10 bases between them. Germline assignment: CDR1 MNHNY and CDR2 SVGAGI (reference sequence). CDR3 bases: TGTGCCAGCAGTGGGTTTGGGGAAGAGACCCAGTACTTC. The encoded protein is CASSGFGEETQYF.

This chain connects TRBV10-1 to TRBJ2-2; D is unresolved. Trimming cost V 0 bases and J 2 bases, with 16 bases left between them. Germline assignment: CDR1 WNHNN and CDR2 SYGVQD (reference sequence). CDR3 length: 18 residues. CDR3 in DNA: TGCGCCAGCAGTGAGTCGATTCAAGGCCTTATTAACACCGGGGAGCTGTTTTTT. Translating it yields CASSESIQGLINTGELFF.

In nucleotides, the CDR3 is TGTGCCAGCAGCTTGGTCAATCGAGGCTACACCTTC. This translates into CASSLVNRGYTF. The V and J genes are TRBV7-2 and TRBJ1-2; the D is unclear. The CDR3 is 12 residues long. Trimming shortened V by 3 bases and J by 8 bases, and 10 bases separated the two germline ends. Germline V gene sequence: CDR1 SGHTA, CDR2 FQGNSA.

The chain joins TRBV29-1 to TRBJ2-5; D is undetermined. The CDR3 contains 12 residues. V was cut by 3 bases and J by 1 base, with 6 bases left in between. The V gene's germline CDR1 is SQVTM and CDR2 ANQGSEA. This chain's CDR3 is CSVEGSQETQYF. The CDR3 nucleotides read TGCAGCGTTGAGGGTAGCCAAGAGACCCAGTACTTC.

V and J are TRBV5-5 and TRBJ2-1, with a weak D call TRBD1 (6 bases). V gave up 4 bases and J gave up 7 bases, with 9 bases separating them. The CDR3 is 12 amino acids. The germline V gene has CDR1 SGHKS and CDR2 YYEKEE (reference sequence). The CDR3 DNA sequence: TGTGCCAGCAGCCCACAGGGAAATGAGCAGTTCTTC. Encoded protein: CASSPQGNEQFF.

This clone turned up a few times. The chain uses TRBV19 and TRBJ2-5; possibly TRBD2 for D (5 bases). Trimming took 1 base from V and 7 from J, leaving 10 bases between them. Germline CDR1 and CDR2: LNHDA and SQIVND (reference sequence). The CDR3 covers 13 residues. The CDR3 sequence is CASSIAAGGTQYF. CDR3 bases: TGTGCCAGTAGTATAGCGGCCGGAGGGACCCAGTACTTC.

The rearrangement links TRBV28 to TRBJ1-5; weak D call: TRBD1 (6 bases). CDR1 and CDR2 from the germline V gene are MDHEN and SYDVKM. The CDR3 is 16 amino acids. The V and J ends lost 6 bases and 1 base respectively, with 16 bases between them. CDR3 nucleotides: TGTGCCAGCAGGGCAGGGGTATTTTGGAGCAATCAGCCCCAGCATTTT. Protein product: CASRAGVFWSNQPQHF.

The V and J genes are TRBV14 and TRBJ2-7; 7 bases fit TRBD2. CDR3 length equals 15 residues. From germline, CDR1 is SGHDN and CDR2 FVKESK. V gave up 5 bases and J gave up 2 bases; unmatched junction bases: 9. The DNA of the CDR3 is TGTGCCAGCAGCAGGAGCGGGACTACCACCTACGAGCAGTACTTC. This gives the protein CASSRSGTTTYEQYF.

The rearrangement uses TRBV27 and TRBJ2-1; no clear D. V dropped 4 bases and J dropped 2 bases, with 3 bases sitting between them. Per germline, CDR1 MNHEY and CDR2 SMNVEV (reference sequence). CDR3 size: 12 residues. CDR3 nucleotides: TGTGCCAGCAGTTCCCCCTACAATGAGCAGTTCTTC. Translating it yields CASSSPYNEQFF.

V usage is TRBV6-6 and J usage is TRBJ2-2; D is uncertain. V lost 5 bases and J lost 6, with 4 bases in between. Germline loops: CDR1 MNHNY, CDR2 SVGAGI (reference sequence). The CDR3 sequence is 11 residues long. CDR3 in DNA: TGTGCCAGCAGTGGGGCCGGGGAGCTGTTTTTT. As protein: CASSGAGELFF.

The rearrangement joins TRBV9 to TRBJ1-1; 7 bases map to TRBD1. The CDR3 has 14 residues. From germline, CDR1 is SGDLS and CDR2 YYNGEE. Germline trimming cut 4 bases from V and 3 bases from J; bases unmatched to any gene: 6. CDR3 nucleotide sequence: TGTGCCAGCAGCAAGACAGGGTTGGACACTGAAGCTTTCTTT. It encodes CASSKTGLDTEAFF.

The chain recombines TRBV6-5 with TRBJ2-7, with 12 bases identical to TRBD2. J was trimmed by 2 bases and V by 10 bases; bases with no gene match: 6. The CDR3 consists of 14 residues. Germline loops: CDR1 MNHEY, CDR2 SVGAGI. The DNA for the CDR3 is TGTGCCACCCGACTAGCGGGAGTCACCTACGAGCAGTACTTC. The encoded protein is CATRLAGVTYEQYF.